Presented here are 10 T cell receptor beta chains from one specimen sequenced in a study of blood T cell repertoires in COVID-19. Only in-frame clones appear in the TCRdb table, and some are missing; sequencing was by immunoSEQ multiplex PCR. Of over 25,000 clones detected, over 75% appear once; the ten largest clones hold around 15%. Sequencing was performed on peripheral blood. The receptors shown here come from a man in his 70s with active COVID-19.

This CDR3 is CASSLDGGASTDTQYF. The DNA for the CDR3 is TGCGCCAGCAGCTTGGACGGCGGGGCTAGCACAGATACGCAGTATTTT. The J gene is TRBJ2-3, the V gene TRBV5-1, with D possibly TRBD2 on 6 matching bases. The germline V and J ends were trimmed by 0 bases and 0 bases, with 11 bases remaining between them. Germline V gene sequence: CDR1 SGHRS, CDR2 YFSETQ. The CDR3 covers 16 residues.

The rearrangement uses TRBV11-3 and TRBJ2-1, with TRBD1 matching over 8 bases. The CDR3 length is 15 residues. V was clipped by 5 bases and J by 8 bases; unmatched bases: 11. Per germline, CDR1 SGHNT and CDR2 YENEEA. CDR3 DNA: TGTGCCAGCAGCCCCTCCCAGGACAGGGCCCATGAGCAGTTCTTC. This sequence encodes CASSPSQDRAHEQFF.

CDR3 sequence: CASSFGGARDTGELFF. For the CDR3, the DNA is TGTGCCAGCAGCTTTGGGGGGGCTCGGGACACCGGGGAGCTGTTTTTT. V and J are TRBV7-3 and TRBJ2-2, with D possibly being TRBD2 (7 bases). Germline V gene sequence: CDR1 SGHTA, CDR2 FQGTGA. CDR3 length: 16 residues. With 3 bases removed from V and 3 bases from J, the gap between germline ends came to 14 bases.

The V gene is TRBV9, the J gene TRBJ2-2; weak D call: TRBD2 (6 bases). The ends were cut back, 5 bases at V and 1 base at J, with 12 bases in the middle. CDR1 is SGDLS and CDR2 is YYNGEE in the germline V gene. The CDR3 length is 15 residues. CDR3 DNA sequence: TGTGCCAGCAGACCGGGACTGCAGAACACCGGGGAGCTGTTTTTT. Translating it yields CASRPGLQNTGELFF.

V and J are TRBV29-1 and TRBJ2-5, with 8 bases fitting TRBD2. The germline gives CDR1 SQVTM, CDR2 ANQGSEA. CDR3 size: 19 residues. Losses at the gene ends were 4 bases for V and 0 bases for J; bases not matched to a gene: 19. As DNA, the CDR3 is TGCAGCGTTGTTTTATTAGGTTTGGCGGGGGGATCGTACCAAGAGACCCAGTACTTC. Translation: CSVVLLGLAGGSYQETQYF.

V is TRBV2 and J is TRBJ2-2; 8 nucleotides match TRBD1. V shed 7 bases and J 6 bases; nucleotides not matched to a gene: 4. Germline CDR1 is SNHLY and CDR2 is FYNNEI. The CDR3 is 13 residues long. CDR3 in DNA: TGTGCCAGCAAGGACAGGGACCCCGGGGAGCTGTTTTTT. Amino acid sequence: CASKDRDPGELFF.

The chain carries TRBV6-6 and TRBJ2-1, with 9 bases lining up with TRBD2. Germline assignment: CDR1 MNHNY and CDR2 SVGAGI (reference sequence). This CDR3 region has 16 residues. The junction had 7 bases not matched to a gene; V was cut back by 0 bases and J by 7 bases. The CDR3 region is CASSYSELAGANEQFF. The CDR3 DNA reads as TGTGCCAGCAGTTACTCAGAACTAGCGGGTGCAAATGAGCAGTTCTTC.

The rearrangement links TRBV6-2 or TRBV6-3 to TRBJ1-2, with 7 nucleotides matching TRBD1. With V trimmed by 0 bases and J by 3 bases, 4 bases remained unmatched. Looked up from germline, CDR1 is MNHEY and CDR2 is SVGEGT. The CDR3 is 15 residues long. CDR3 amino acids: CASSYSTGPHYGYTF. The CDR3 DNA sequence: TGTGCCAGCAGTTACTCGACAGGGCCACACTATGGCTACACCTTC.

This clone has just a few counts. The J gene is TRBJ2-3, the V gene TRBV29-1; a weak D match, TRBD1 (6 bases). The germline CDR1 and CDR2 sequences are SQVTM and ANQGSEA. CDR3 length: 14 residues. The V and J ends lost 4 bases and 3 bases respectively, with 14 bases between them. The CDR3 region is CSVVLQGRTDTQYF. The CDR3 coding sequence is TGCAGCGTTGTTTTACAGGGAAGAACAGATACGCAGTATTTT.

V gene TRBV7-2 combines with J gene TRBJ1-4, with 10 bases identical to TRBD1. Trimming cost V 3 bases and J 8 bases; bases outside gene matches: 6. The CDR3 consists of 15 residues. Germline CDR1 and CDR2: SGHTA and FQGNSA. CDR3 sequence (DNA): TGTGCCAGCAGCTTGGTCGGGACAGGGGACGAAAAACTGTTTTTT. Amino acid sequence: CASSLVGTGDEKLFF.